This T cell receptor (beta chain) was recovered during a study of beta chain features in type 1 diabetes (dated by TCRdb to the late 2010s). Regarding the study in general: Mean age, gender distribution, total cell number and subset yield did not differ between patients and healthy donors. Naive and central memory subsets were obtained from all 30 or so donors, but regulatory and stem cell-like memory subsets were isolated from only 8 patients and roughly eight healthy donors. Across all samples, around 100 million sorted cells were examined, and cell number per subset correlated strongly with RNA yield. In the study, recently diagnosed type 1 diabetes patients and matched healthy donors were compared on the TCRB repertoires of their sorted circulating CD4+ T cell subsets.

To note about this clone: Its antigen is unknown. The junction shows a germline mismatch at one end, possibly a read error.

General study outcomes and caveats: PCR may preferentially amplify shorter templates, but because patient and control samples were amplified and corrected together, any resulting skew would affect both groups equally. The naive, central memory and regulatory TCRB repertoires appeared to resemble one another more closely among patients than among healthy donors. Sequencing cDNA rather than genomic DNA could over-represent highly expressing activated cells, although activation and CD3 levels did not differ between groups. Fewer insertions and more nucleotide deletions at VDJ recombination sites were observed in patients with type 1 diabetes, implying thymic rearrangement abnormalities. Because the HLA sub-analyses included only small numbers of individuals, any influence of HLA type on TCRB rearrangement was left unresolved. In all four CD4+ subsets, TCRB CDR3 length was moderately but significantly shorter in type 1 diabetes patients.

The High Capacity cDNA Reverse Transcription Kit was used to reverse transcribe all of the isolated RNA, meaning that expressed TCRB transcripts were what got sequenced. Naive, central memory and regulatory T cell samples underwent deep immunoSEQ sequencing, averaging about 3.57 million total reads per sample. Sorted cells were lysed in RLT buffer, and RNA was extracted using DNase-treated RNeasy Micro or Mini kits according to cell number. To prevent cross-contamination, each cell subset was processed individually, whereas patient and healthy donor samples were processed jointly. The immunoSEQ multiplex PCR was used to amplify TCRB sequences from cDNA, yielding 87-bp fragments that span the CDR3 region. The amplicons were sequenced using the Illumina HiSeq platform. Regarding the original processing steps: PCR bias was computationally corrected using synthetic template baselines, reads within Hamming distance 2 were collapsed, and singletons that could not be merged were discarded. Reads were aligned to IMGT to assign V, D and J genes, CDR3 length, and insertions or deletions at six rearrangement sites. Within each subset, clonotype counts were normalized to sorted cell number, after which true diversity and Gini coefficients were computed with the tcR R package. The overlap coefficient, calculated on TCRB nucleotide sequences, was used to quantify repertoire sharing. Out-of-frame TCRB sequences from naive cells were analyzed as a proxy for the pre-selection repertoire. Not all clones reach the TCRdb copy of this immuneACCESS table, which keeps in-frame sequences only. Checked studies attribute under half of the gap to unresolved V genes and leave the rest unexplained. V and J calls and clone size come straight from that table; D and trimming were deduced from the DNA. A total of about 410,000 clones appear in this sample, about 15% of them only once. Clones ranked in the top ten supply around 0.039% of the sample.

From each donor, a single peripheral blood sample of roughly 0.11 L on average was drawn into heparinised tubes. A BD FACSAria II was used to sort naive, central memory, regulatory and stem cell-like memory CD4+ T cells with a panel that included CD45RO, CCR7, CD25, CD127, CD95 and CD27. Purity was above 95% for every sorted population. PBMCs were isolated immediately by Lymphoprep density gradient centrifugation and stained directly without culture. To minimize batch effects, samples were stained and sorted in pairs, one healthy donor with one patient per experiment. Specimen: naive CD4+ T cells from blood. This sample's cell subset or site label indicates: true naive CD4+ T cells. The sequence was obtained from a man aged 25-40 years in good health.

Here is the DNA: TGTGCTAGCAGCCAATCTAGTCCAAGCTCCTACAATGAGCAGTTCTTC. It translates to CASSQSSPSSYNEQFF. The rearrangement joined TRBV7-7 to TRBJ2-1, with no confidently assigned D gene. Its CDR3 holds 16 amino acids, cysteine through phenylalanine. Only the CDR3 portion is preserved as DNA: 48 bases, with reading frame beginning at the first base. From a lookup of the germline V gene (reference sequence), CDR1 and CDR2 are SSHAT and FNYEAQ.